Listed below are T cell receptor beta chains from one sample, sequenced in a study of T cells after yellow fever vaccination. TCRdb passed the 5' RACE reads through MiXCR, listing each CDR3 protein once. The table shows hundreds of thousands of distinct CDR3 sequences, with roughly 4.3% occurring only once. Sample: PBMCs, taken 5 days after the yellow fever booster vaccination. The receptors originated from a young man who received the YFV17D yellow fever vaccine. Each CDR3 is given with its conserved first and last residue. The D gene is left open where the match is weak. Part of the rows lack a size; the others show once, few, many or a class for expanded clones.

d_call j_call v_call clone_size cdr3_nt cdr3_aa
- TRBJ2-2 TRBV20-1 - TGCAGTGCTAGCCCGGGACAATGGGTGAACACCGGGGAGCTGTTTTTT CSASPGQWVNTGELFF
- TRBJ2-1 TRBV6-5 many TGTGCCAGCAGGCACGGACAGTACAATGAGCAGTTCTTC CASRHGQYNEQFF
- TRBJ1-2 TRBV5-1 few TGCGCCAGCAGCTCCTTCCCAGGCCTGGGCTATGGCTACACCTTC CASSSFPGLGYGYTF
- TRBJ2-5 TRBV5-1 - TGCGCCAGCAGCTTGAGTCGGATGGAGACCCAGTACTTC CASSLSRMETQYF
- TRBJ2-3 TRBV2 - TGTGCCAGCGACGGACACAAAAACCGACCAGATACGCAGTATTTT CASDGHKNRPDTQYF
- TRBJ2-1 TRBV25-1 - TGTGCCAGCAGTGAATTACACAATACCCTCCCCAATGAGCAGTTCTTC CASSELHNTLPNEQFF
- TRBJ1-1 TRBV6-5 few TGTGCCAGCAGTTACGCCGGACAGCGGAACACTGAAGCTTTCTTT CASSYAGQRNTEAFF
- TRBJ2-6 TRBV15 - TGTGCCACCAGCGGTAGGCAGGGGCGATACGGAGACGTCCTGACTTTC CATSGRQGRYGDVLTF
TRBD2 TRBJ2-2 TRBV6-2/TRBV6-3 few TGTGCCAGCAGTTACTTCCGGGAGGCCGGGGAGCTGTTTTTT CASSYFREAGELFF
- TRBJ1-5 TRBV7-2 - TGTGCCAGCAGCTTACTGAGTTATAGCAATCAGCCCCAGCATTTT CASSLLSYSNQPQHF
- TRBJ2-2 TRBV7-9 few TGTGCCAGCCTTTCGGGGACCGGGGAGCTGTTTTTT CASLSGTGELFF
- TRBJ2-2 TRBV18 few TGTGCCAGCTCACCACCCCCGGGGCTCACCGGGGAGCTGTTTTTT CASSPPPGLTGELFF
- TRBJ2-4 TRBV7-2 many TGTGCCAGCAGCTTAATAACAGGTCAAAACATTCAGTACTTC CASSLITGQNIQYF
- TRBJ2-1 TRBV10-3 few TGTGCCATCAGTGAGCTGGGGGGTGGCGGGACGGACTCCTACAATGAGCAGTTCTTC CAISELGGGGTDSYNEQFF
- TRBJ1-2 TRBV12-3/TRBV12-4 many TGTGCCAGCAGTTTATCCGGGGACTATGGCTACACCTTC CASSLSGDYGYTF
TRBD2 TRBJ2-2 TRBV27 many TGTGCCAGCAGTTTATCTCTGGGAGGGACCGGGGAGCTGTTTTTT CASSLSLGGTGELFF
TRBD2 TRBJ2-5 TRBV11-2 many TGTGCCAGCAGCCTCGGGGGGGACCAGTACTTC CASSLGGDQYF
- TRBJ1-1 TRBV4-1 - TGCGCCAGCAGCCAGCACCTGGCGCAGGGAGGGACTGAAGCTTTCTTT CASSQHLAQGGTEAFF
- TRBJ1-5 TRBV28 many TGTGCCAGCACCCCGGGTAATCAGCCCCAGCATTTT CASTPGNQPQHF
- TRBJ2-2 TRBV7-3 few TGTGCCAGCAGCTTGGGTAACAGCCCAAACACCGGGGAGCTGTTTTTT CASSLGNSPNTGELFF
- TRBJ2-3 TRBV12-3/TRBV12-4 few TGTGCCAGCGAAAGAGGCAGGGCTGCGTTGGAAGATACGCAGTATTTT CASERGRAALEDTQYF
TRBD2 TRBJ2-1 TRBV20-1 few TGCAGTGCCCACCGAACTAGCGGGGGGACTTACAATGAGCAGTTCTTC CSAHRTSGGTYNEQFF
- TRBJ2-1 TRBV20-1 - TGCAGTGCCCCAGACCTAGCGAGCGGCTACAATGAGCAGTTCTTC CSAPDLASGYNEQFF
TRBD1 TRBJ2-3 TRBV20-1 - TGCAGTGCTAGAGATCCCCAGGGGGCTAGCACAGATACGCAGTATTTT CSARDPQGASTDTQYF
- TRBJ1-1 TRBV18 few TGTGCCAGCCACCGGACAGATAAAAACACTGAAGCTTTCTTT CASHRTDKNTEAFF
- TRBJ1-2 TRBV7-9 many TGTGCCAGCAGCTCCGAGATATATCACGGCTACACCTTC CASSSEIYHGYTF
- TRBJ1-5 TRBV6-2/TRBV6-3 few TGTGCCAGCAGTTTAAACAGTTACCATCAGCCCCAGCATTTT CASSLNSYHQPQHF
- TRBJ1-5 TRBV7-2 - TGTGCCAGCAGCTTAAGGTCCGGGGGCGGCAATCAGCCCCAGCATTTT CASSLRSGGGNQPQHF
- TRBJ2-6 TRBV12-3/TRBV12-4 few TGTGCCAGCAGTTTCAGGGGCCCGGGGGCCAACGTCCTGACTTTC CASSFRGPGANVLTF
TRBD1 TRBJ1-1 TRBV2 few TGTGCCAGCAGGTCCGACAGGGGGGGAACTGAAGCTTTCTTT CASRSDRGGTEAFF
TRBD1 TRBJ1-4 TRBV20-1 - TGCAGTGCTAGAGATGCGGGCCAGGGGGGTGGAAAACTGTTTTTT CSARDAGQGGGKLFF
TRBD1 TRBJ2-1 TRBV15 few TGTGCCACCAGCAGAGATTCTCGGGACAGGGTAAATGAGCAGTTCTTC CATSRDSRDRVNEQFF
- TRBJ1-1 TRBV5-1 - TGCGCCAGCAGCATCGGGACGGCTTACACTGAAGCTTTCTTT CASSIGTAYTEAFF
- TRBJ1-5 TRBV9 - TGTGCCAGCAGCGTAGGCGATAGCAATCAGCCCCAGCATTTT CASSVGDSNQPQHF
- TRBJ2-4 TRBV7-9 - TGTGCCAGCAGCCCGGCGCCAGGGAGTTATCTAGCCAAAAACATTCAGTACTTC CASSPAPGSYLAKNIQYF
- TRBJ2-4 TRBV7-9 many TGTGCCAGCAGCCCAAAGGAGGGGTTAGCCAAAAACATTCAGTACTTC CASSPKEGLAKNIQYF
- TRBJ1-4 TRBV29-1 many TGCAGCGTTGCGGGACACCCGAATGAAAAACTGTTTTTT CSVAGHPNEKLFF
- TRBJ2-7 TRBV14 - TGTGCCAGCAGCCAAGTTCATCCCGAGCAGTACTTC CASSQVHPEQYF